This is a list of T cell receptor beta chains from one sample in a study of T cells in localized non-small cell lung cancer. The assay was immunoSEQ multiplex PCR, and TCRdb's table has in-frame clones only and misses some. The sample includes over 3,000 clones, about 29% of them seen just once. The sample in question was lung tumor tissue, obtained before any cancer treatment. The receptors originated from a woman aged 40-69 years with stage I squamous cell lung carcinoma. Both conserved end residues are part of each CDR3. Fields, in order: clone size, D gene, V gene, J gene, CDR3 protein, CDR3 DNA. A D gene is named only where the DNA matches it firmly. The size of a clone is reported for some rows only, either as once, few or many, or as a class for expanded clones.

abundance: .; d_gene: .; v_gene: TRBV28; j_gene: TRBJ1-1; CDR3aa: CASSLLVADSGDTEAFF; CDR3nt: TGTGCCAGCAGTTTACTGGTGGCGGACAGCGGGGACACTGAAGCTTTCTTT
abundance: few; d_gene: TRBD2; v_gene: TRBV9; j_gene: TRBJ2-2; CDR3aa: CASSWTSGHPNTGELFF; CDR3nt: TGTGCCAGCAGTTGGACTAGCGGGCATCCGAACACCGGGGAGCTGTTTTTT
abundance: .; d_gene: .; v_gene: TRBV30; j_gene: TRBJ1-2; CDR3aa: CAWSVTYANYGYTF; CDR3nt: TGTGCCTGGAGTGTCACATACGCTAACTATGGCTACACCTTC
abundance: .; d_gene: .; v_gene: TRBV6-8; j_gene: TRBJ1-6; CDR3aa: CASKWGRQVVELHF; CDR3nt: TGTGCCAGCAAGTGGGGACGTCAAGTAGTGGAACTCCACTTT
abundance: .; d_gene: TRBD2; v_gene: TRBV23-1; j_gene: TRBJ2-7; CDR3aa: CASSLAGDDEQYF; CDR3nt: TGCGCCAGCAGTCTAGCGGGAGATGACGAGCAGTACTTC
abundance: once; d_gene: .; v_gene: TRBV15; j_gene: TRBJ2-6; CDR3aa: CATSRVEGTGANVLTF; CDR3nt: TGTGCCACCAGCCGCGTCGAGGGAACCGGGGCCAACGTCCTGACTTTC
abundance: .; d_gene: .; v_gene: TRBV1; j_gene: TRBJ1-6; CDR3aa: CASSQETGRTPPLHF; CDR3nt: TGCGCCAGCAGCCAAGAGACCGGTCGGACGCCACCCCTCCACTTT
abundance: .; d_gene: TRBD2; v_gene: TRBV5-1; j_gene: TRBJ2-1; CDR3aa: CASSPSGGRTYNEQFF; CDR3nt: TGCGCCAGCAGCCCCTCGGGCGGGAGAACTTACAATGAGCAGTTCTTC
abundance: few; d_gene: TRBD1; v_gene: TRBV11-3; j_gene: TRBJ1-1; CDR3aa: CASSSQGGNTEAFF; CDR3nt: TGTGCCAGCAGCTCACAGGGGGGGAACACTGAAGCTTTCTTT
abundance: .; d_gene: .; v_gene: TRBV29-1; j_gene: TRBJ2-5; CDR3aa: CSGWNLLETQYF; CDR3nt: TGCAGCGGTTGGAACCTTCTGGAGACCCAGTACTTC
abundance: .; d_gene: .; v_gene: TRBV6-8; j_gene: TRBJ1-6; CDR3aa: CASSPNNSPLHF; CDR3nt: TGTGCCAGCAGCCCAAATAATTCACCCCTCCACTTT
abundance: .; d_gene: TRBD1; v_gene: TRBV5-1; j_gene: TRBJ2-5; CDR3aa: CASSLEKAGGRETQYF; CDR3nt: TGCGCCAGCAGCTTGGAAAAGGCAGGGGGCAGAGAGACCCAGTACTTC
abundance: .; d_gene: .; v_gene: TRBV18; j_gene: TRBJ1-1; CDR3aa: CASSPYTENTEAFF; CDR3nt: TGTGCCAGCTCACCCTATACAGAAAACACTGAAGCTTTCTTT
abundance: .; d_gene: TRBD2; v_gene: TRBV19; j_gene: TRBJ2-5; CDR3aa: CASSISGTSSETQYF; CDR3nt: TGTGCCAGTAGTATTTCCGGGACTAGCAGTGAGACCCAGTACTTC
abundance: medium-sized; d_gene: .; v_gene: TRBV11-3; j_gene: TRBJ1-2; CDR3aa: CASSPRDGNYGYTF; CDR3nt: TGTGCCAGCAGCCCCCGGGACGGGAACTATGGCTACACCTTC
abundance: .; d_gene: TRBD1; v_gene: TRBV11-3; j_gene: TRBJ1-2; CDR3aa: CASSLWDRAYGYTF; CDR3nt: TGTGCCAGCAGCTTGTGGGACAGGGCCTATGGCTACACCTTC
abundance: few; d_gene: .; v_gene: TRBV11-3; j_gene: TRBJ1-5; CDR3aa: CASSLEDQGNQPQHF; CDR3nt: TGTGCCAGCAGCTTAGAAGATCAGGGGAATCAGCCCCAGCATTTT
abundance: .; d_gene: .; v_gene: TRBV9; j_gene: TRBJ1-5; CDR3aa: CASTGPGGNQPQHF; CDR3nt: TGTGCCAGCACCGGTCCGGGGGGCAATCAGCCCCAGCATTTT
abundance: .; d_gene: .; v_gene: TRBV5-1; j_gene: TRBJ1-1; CDR3aa: CASSRDARMNTEAFF; CDR3nt: TGCGCCAGCAGCCGGGACGCCCGTATGAACACTGAAGCTTTCTTT
abundance: few; d_gene: .; v_gene: TRBV6-8; j_gene: TRBJ1-1; CDR3aa: CASSTQGTEAFF; CDR3nt: TGTGCCAGCAGTACTCAGGGGACTGAAGCTTTCTTT
abundance: .; d_gene: .; v_gene: TRBV9; j_gene: TRBJ2-1; CDR3aa: CASSVEGYDNEQFF; CDR3nt: TGTGCCAGCAGCGTAGAAGGCTACGACAATGAGCAGTTCTTC
abundance: few; d_gene: TRBD1; v_gene: TRBV18; j_gene: TRBJ1-1; CDR3aa: CASSPDRVNTEAFF; CDR3nt: TGTGCCAGCTCGCCCGACAGGGTGAACACTGAAGCTTTCTTT
abundance: .; d_gene: .; v_gene: TRBV11-3; j_gene: TRBJ1-4; CDR3aa: CASSPTASREKLFF; CDR3nt: TGTGCCAGCAGCCCGACAGCATCAAGGGAAAAACTGTTTTTT
abundance: .; d_gene: .; v_gene: TRBV14; j_gene: TRBJ1-5; CDR3aa: CASSRTAASNQPQHF; CDR3nt: TGTGCCAGCAGTCGAACAGCGGCAAGCAATCAGCCCCAGCATTTT
abundance: .; d_gene: .; v_gene: TRBV19; j_gene: TRBJ2-3; CDR3aa: CASSIDIAWGTDTQYF; CDR3nt: TGTGCCAGTAGTATAGATATAGCGTGGGGCACAGATACGCAGTATTTT
abundance: few; d_gene: .; v_gene: TRBV28; j_gene: TRBJ2-3; CDR3aa: CASSLSWERGTDTQYF; CDR3nt: TGTGCCAGCAGTTTATCGTGGGAGAGGGGAACAGATACGCAGTATTTT
abundance: .; d_gene: TRBD2; v_gene: TRBV30; j_gene: TRBJ2-7; CDR3aa: CAWTFQTSGAYEQYF; CDR3nt: TGTGCCTGGACGTTTCAGACTAGCGGGGCCTACGAGCAGTACTTC
abundance: .; d_gene: .; v_gene: TRBV14; j_gene: TRBJ1-2; CDR3aa: CASSTSMGVGYTF; CDR3nt: TGTGCCAGCAGTACTTCTATGGGTGTAGGCTACACCTTC
abundance: few; d_gene: .; v_gene: TRBV6-7; j_gene: TRBJ2-7; CDR3aa: CASKPGILALRYYEQYF; CDR3nt: TGTGCCAGCAAACCAGGGATACTAGCCCTTCGCTACTACGAGCAGTACTTC
abundance: medium-sized; d_gene: .; v_gene: TRBV11-3; j_gene: TRBJ2-7; CDR3aa: CASSLINQEVYEQYF; CDR3nt: TGTGCCAGCAGCTTAATTAACCAGGAGGTCTACGAGCAGTACTTC
abundance: .; d_gene: .; v_gene: TRBV19; j_gene: TRBJ1-2; CDR3aa: CASSNTYDSNYGYTF; CDR3nt: TGTGCCAGTAGTAATACCTACGACAGCAACTATGGCTACACCTTC
abundance: .; d_gene: .; v_gene: TRBV6-8; j_gene: TRBJ1-6; CDR3aa: CASSEESSYNSPLHF; CDR3nt: TGTGCCAGCAGTGAGGAGAGCTCCTATAATTCACCCCTCCACTTT
abundance: once; d_gene: .; v_gene: TRBV19; j_gene: TRBJ1-2; CDR3aa: CASSMRENYGYTF; CDR3nt: TGTGCCAGTAGTATGCGGGAAAACTATGGCTACACCTTC
abundance: few; d_gene: .; v_gene: TRBV6-8; j_gene: TRBJ2-1; CDR3aa: CASRPGGTAYNEQFF; CDR3nt: TGTGCCAGCAGGCCCGGCGGGACAGCCTACAATGAGCAGTTCTTC
abundance: .; d_gene: .; v_gene: TRBV23-1; j_gene: TRBJ2-7; CDR3aa: CASSLGPNYEQYF; CDR3nt: TGCGCCAGCAGCTTGGGGCCCAACTACGAGCAGTACTTC
abundance: few; d_gene: TRBD1; v_gene: TRBV11-3; j_gene: TRBJ1-4; CDR3aa: CASSPPDRVEKLFF; CDR3nt: TGTGCCAGCAGCCCCCCGGACAGGGTGGAAAAACTGTTTTTT
abundance: few; d_gene: TRBD1; v_gene: TRBV11-3; j_gene: TRBJ2-6; CDR3aa: CASSLDGYRGGANVLTF; CDR3nt: TGTGCCAGCAGCTTAGATGGCTACAGGGGAGGGGCCAACGTCCTGACTTTC
abundance: .; d_gene: .; v_gene: TRBV30; j_gene: TRBJ1-1; CDR3aa: CAWEEAEWTEAFF; CDR3nt: TGTGCCTGGGAGGAGGCGGAATGGACTGAAGCTTTCTTT
abundance: few; d_gene: .; v_gene: TRBV6-8; j_gene: TRBJ1-5; CDR3aa: CASTPEMGHQPQHF; CDR3nt: TGTGCCAGCACCCCTGAGATGGGTCATCAGCCCCAGCATTTT
abundance: .; d_gene: TRBD2; v_gene: TRBV10-2; j_gene: TRBJ2-3; CDR3aa: CASSLGGREIDTQYF; CDR3nt: TGCGCCAGCTCCCTTGGTGGGAGGGAGATAGATACGCAGTATTTT
abundance: few; d_gene: TRBD2; v_gene: TRBV9; j_gene: TRBJ2-5; CDR3aa: CASSVLAGGPGETQYF; CDR3nt: TGTGCCAGCAGCGTACTAGCGGGGGGGCCCGGAGAGACCCAGTACTTC
abundance: few; d_gene: .; v_gene: TRBV19; j_gene: TRBJ1-1; CDR3aa: CASAWGTEAFF; CDR3nt: TGTGCCAGCGCCTGGGGGACTGAAGCTTTCTTT
abundance: .; d_gene: .; v_gene: TRBV19; j_gene: TRBJ1-5; CDR3aa: CASSTPPSGNNNQPQHF; CDR3nt: TGTGCCAGTAGTACTCCCCCCAGTGGTAACAACAATCAGCCCCAGCATTTT
abundance: medium-sized; d_gene: TRBD2; v_gene: TRBV11-3; j_gene: TRBJ2-7; CDR3aa: CASSPRLAGEGPYEQYF; CDR3nt: TGTGCCAGCAGCCCGAGGCTAGCGGGAGAGGGGCCCTACGAGCAGTACTTC
abundance: .; d_gene: .; v_gene: TRBV29-1; j_gene: TRBJ1-5; CDR3aa: CSFRDGGNQPQHF; CDR3nt: TGCAGCTTCCGGGACGGCGGCAATCAGCCCCAGCATTTT
abundance: few; d_gene: TRBD1; v_gene: TRBV6-8; j_gene: TRBJ2-7; CDR3aa: CASSADRGWIEQYF; CDR3nt: TGTGCCAGCAGTGCAGACAGGGGATGGATCGAGCAGTACTTC
abundance: .; d_gene: .; v_gene: TRBV28; j_gene: TRBJ1-3; CDR3aa: CASSGGGAGGNTIYF; CDR3nt: TGTGCCAGCAGCGGAGGGGGGGCAGGAGGAAACACCATATATTTT
abundance: .; d_gene: TRBD1; v_gene: TRBV18; j_gene: TRBJ1-1; CDR3aa: CASSPDKRGRENTEAFF; CDR3nt: TGTGCCAGCTCACCAGATAAGAGGGGGCGCGAGAACACTGAAGCTTTCTTT
abundance: few; d_gene: .; v_gene: TRBV6-1; j_gene: TRBJ1-2; CDR3aa: CASSEGPVGLFNYGYTF; CDR3nt: TGTGCCAGCAGTGAAGGGCCAGTCGGCCTCTTTAACTATGGCTACACCTTC
abundance: few; d_gene: TRBD1; v_gene: TRBV11-3; j_gene: TRBJ2-1; CDR3aa: CASSSRQGVGEQFF; CDR3nt: TGTGCCAGCAGCTCGAGACAGGGGGTTGGGGAGCAGTTCTTC
abundance: few; d_gene: .; v_gene: TRBV6-8; j_gene: TRBJ1-1; CDR3aa: CASSYNRGEAFF; CDR3nt: TGTGCCAGCAGTTACAACCGGGGTGAAGCTTTCTTT
abundance: .; d_gene: TRBD2; v_gene: TRBV29-1; j_gene: TRBJ2-3; CDR3aa: CSVASEAGGTDTQYF; CDR3nt: TGCAGCGTTGCCTCCGAGGCGGGGGGGACAGATACGCAGTATTTT
abundance: .; d_gene: TRBD2; v_gene: TRBV5-1; j_gene: TRBJ2-2; CDR3aa: CASSPSGSRRTGELFF; CDR3nt: TGCGCCAGCAGCCCAAGCGGGAGTAGGAGGACCGGGGAGCTGTTTTTT
abundance: medium-sized; d_gene: TRBD1; v_gene: TRBV9; j_gene: TRBJ1-6; CDR3aa: CASSAQRTGGNSPLHF; CDR3nt: TGTGCCAGCAGCGCCCAAAGGACAGGGGGTAATTCACCCCTCCACTTT
abundance: few; d_gene: TRBD1; v_gene: TRBV27; j_gene: TRBJ2-5; CDR3aa: CASSLAGTGIRETQYF; CDR3nt: TGTGCCAGCAGTTTAGCGGGGACAGGGATTCGAGAGACCCAGTACTTC
abundance: .; d_gene: TRBD1; v_gene: TRBV18; j_gene: TRBJ1-5; CDR3aa: CASSPDQQGINQPQHF; CDR3nt: TGTGCCAGCTCACCGGACCAACAGGGGATAAATCAGCCCCAGCATTTT
abundance: medium-sized; d_gene: .; v_gene: TRBV6-8; j_gene: TRBJ1-1; CDR3aa: CASSWGAGTEAFF; CDR3nt: TGTGCCAGCAGTTGGGGGGCCGGCACTGAAGCTTTCTTT